This T cell receptor beta chain was found in a study of Graves' ophthalmopathy and Graves' hyperthyroidism. The germline V and J ends were trimmed by 10 bases and 0 bases, with 7 bases remaining between them. The germline V gene has CDR1 SGHTA and CDR2 FQGNSA. The CDR3 extends over 11 amino acids. In this sample, this clonotype turned up many times. RNA served as the template for amplifying TCR beta CDR3 regions. Investigators did first-round RT-PCR with HTBI primers, then second-round multiplex PCR. Each CDR3 protein gets one entry after TCRdb re-called the multiplex PCR reads with MiXCR. The table records around 1.1 million distinct CDR3 sequences, roughly 35% of them present only once. Only newly diagnosed hyperthyroidism patients aged 18 to 65, with under 2 months' duration, were enrolled.

The chain couples TRBV7-2 to TRBJ2-7; D is undetermined. The sample consisted of peripheral blood or thyroid tissue (not recorded which). This TCR was sampled from an adult man with Graves' hyperthyroidism. CDR3 sequence (DNA): TGTGCCACTCAGAACTCCTACGAGCAGTACTTC. Residues: CATQNSYEQYF.